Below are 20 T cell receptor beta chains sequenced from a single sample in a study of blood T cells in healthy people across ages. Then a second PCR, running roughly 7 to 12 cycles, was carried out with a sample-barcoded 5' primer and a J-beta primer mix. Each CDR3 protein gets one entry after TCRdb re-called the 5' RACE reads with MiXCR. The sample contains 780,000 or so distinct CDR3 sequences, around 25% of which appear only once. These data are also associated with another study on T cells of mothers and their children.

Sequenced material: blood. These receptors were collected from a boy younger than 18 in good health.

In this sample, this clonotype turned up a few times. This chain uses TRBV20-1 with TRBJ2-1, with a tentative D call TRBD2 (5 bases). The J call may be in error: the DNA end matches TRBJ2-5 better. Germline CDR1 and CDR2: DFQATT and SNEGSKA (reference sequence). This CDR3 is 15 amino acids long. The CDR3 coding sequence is TGCAGTGCTAGAGCCGTACTAGACACAGTTGGGGCCCAGTACTTC. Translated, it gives CSARAVLDTVGAQYF.

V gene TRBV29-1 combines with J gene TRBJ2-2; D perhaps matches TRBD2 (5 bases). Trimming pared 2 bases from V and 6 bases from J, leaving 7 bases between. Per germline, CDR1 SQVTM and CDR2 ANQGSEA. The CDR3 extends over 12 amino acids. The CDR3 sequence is CSVESGAGELFF. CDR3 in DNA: TGCAGCGTTGAATCCGGGGCCGGGGAGCTGTTTTTT.

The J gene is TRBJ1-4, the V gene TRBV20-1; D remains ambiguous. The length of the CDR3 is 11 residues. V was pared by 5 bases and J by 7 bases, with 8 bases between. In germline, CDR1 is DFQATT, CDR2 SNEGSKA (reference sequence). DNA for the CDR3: TGCAGTGCTGGGTCCGGTGAAAAACTGTTTTTT. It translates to CSAGSGEKLFF.

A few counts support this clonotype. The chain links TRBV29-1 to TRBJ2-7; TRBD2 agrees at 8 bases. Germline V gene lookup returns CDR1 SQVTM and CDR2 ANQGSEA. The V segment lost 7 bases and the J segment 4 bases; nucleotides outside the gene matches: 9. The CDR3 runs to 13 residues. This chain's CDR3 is CSGTAGDGYEQYF. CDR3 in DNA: TGCAGCGGGACAGCGGGAGATGGATACGAGCAGTACTTC.

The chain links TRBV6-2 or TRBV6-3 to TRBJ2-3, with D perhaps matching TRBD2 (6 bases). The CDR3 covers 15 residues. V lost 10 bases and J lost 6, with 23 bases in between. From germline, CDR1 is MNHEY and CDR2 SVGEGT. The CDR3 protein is CATRRGRVISDTQYF. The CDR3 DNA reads TGTGCCACCAGGAGGGGCAGGGTTATTTCGGATACGCAGTATTTT.

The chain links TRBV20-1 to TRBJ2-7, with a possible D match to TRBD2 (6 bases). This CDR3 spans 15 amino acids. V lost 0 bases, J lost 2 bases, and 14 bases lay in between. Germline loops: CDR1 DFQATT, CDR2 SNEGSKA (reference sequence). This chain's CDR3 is CSARDNGRRAYEQYF. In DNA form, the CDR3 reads TGCAGTGCTAGAGACAACGGCAGGAGGGCCTACGAGCAGTACTTC.

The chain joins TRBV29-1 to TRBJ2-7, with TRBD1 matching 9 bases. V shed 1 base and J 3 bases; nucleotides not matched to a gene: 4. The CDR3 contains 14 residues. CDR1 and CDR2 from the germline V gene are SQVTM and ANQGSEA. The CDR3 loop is CSVEGVGQGYEQYF. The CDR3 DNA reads TGCAGCGTTGAAGGAGTGGGACAGGGCTACGAGCAGTACTTC.

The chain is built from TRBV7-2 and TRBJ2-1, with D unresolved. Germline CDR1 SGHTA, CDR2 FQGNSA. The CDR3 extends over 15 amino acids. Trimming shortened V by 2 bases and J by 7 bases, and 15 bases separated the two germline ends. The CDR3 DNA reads TGTGCCAGCAGCTTACCTAATTCGATAAGTAATGAGCAGTTCTTC. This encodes CASSLPNSISNEQFF.

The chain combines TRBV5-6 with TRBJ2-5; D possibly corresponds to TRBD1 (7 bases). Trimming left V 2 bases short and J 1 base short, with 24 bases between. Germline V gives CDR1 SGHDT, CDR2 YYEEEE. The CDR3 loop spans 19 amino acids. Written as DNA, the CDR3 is TGTGCCAGCAGCTTTCGGACAGGCTGGGACTTGGACTTCCAAGAGACCCAGTACTTC. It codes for CASSFRTGWDLDFQETQYF.

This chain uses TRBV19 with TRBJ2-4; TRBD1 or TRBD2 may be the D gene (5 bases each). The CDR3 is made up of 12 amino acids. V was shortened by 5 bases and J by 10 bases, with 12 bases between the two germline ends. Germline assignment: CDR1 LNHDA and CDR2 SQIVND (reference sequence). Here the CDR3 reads CASSGWDRIQYF. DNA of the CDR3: TGTGCCAGTAGTGGCTGGGACCGGATTCAGTACTTC. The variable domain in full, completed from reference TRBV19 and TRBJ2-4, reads DGGITQSPKYLFRKEGQNVTLSCEQNLNHDAMYWYRQDPGQGLRLIYYSQIVNDFQKGDIAEGYSVSREKKESFPLTVTSAQKNPTAFYLCASSGWDRIQYFGAGTRLSVL.

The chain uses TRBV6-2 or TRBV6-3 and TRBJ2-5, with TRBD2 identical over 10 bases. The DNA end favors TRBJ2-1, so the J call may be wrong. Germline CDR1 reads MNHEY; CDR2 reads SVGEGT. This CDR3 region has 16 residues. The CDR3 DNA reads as TGTGCCAGCAGTTATCCCGGACTAGCGGTCTACAATGAGCAGTTCTTC. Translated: CASSYPGLAVYNEQFF.

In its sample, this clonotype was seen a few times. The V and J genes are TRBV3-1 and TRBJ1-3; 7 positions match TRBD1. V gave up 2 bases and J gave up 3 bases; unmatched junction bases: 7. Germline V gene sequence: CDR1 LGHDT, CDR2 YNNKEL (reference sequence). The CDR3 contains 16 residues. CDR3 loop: CASSQSRQGLGNTIYF. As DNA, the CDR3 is TGTGCCAGCAGCCAAAGCAGACAGGGCCTTGGAAACACCATATATTTT.

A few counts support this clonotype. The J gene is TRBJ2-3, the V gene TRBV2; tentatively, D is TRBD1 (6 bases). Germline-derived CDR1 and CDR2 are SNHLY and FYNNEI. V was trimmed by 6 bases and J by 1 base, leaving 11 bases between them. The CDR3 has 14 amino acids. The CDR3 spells CASSGTMGTDTQYF. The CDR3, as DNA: TGTGCCAGCAGCGGGACAATGGGCACAGATACGCAGTATTTT.

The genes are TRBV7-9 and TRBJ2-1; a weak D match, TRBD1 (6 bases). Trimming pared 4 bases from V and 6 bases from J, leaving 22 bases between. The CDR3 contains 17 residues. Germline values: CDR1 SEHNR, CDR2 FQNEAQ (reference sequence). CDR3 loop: CASSYTPPGQPTNEQFF. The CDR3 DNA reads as TGTGCCAGCAGCTACACACCGCCGGGACAACCCACCAATGAGCAGTTCTTC.

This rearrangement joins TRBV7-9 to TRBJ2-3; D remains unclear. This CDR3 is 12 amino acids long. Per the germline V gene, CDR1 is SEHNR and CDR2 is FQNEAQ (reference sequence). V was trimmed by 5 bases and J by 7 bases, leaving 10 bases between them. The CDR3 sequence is CASSPEGYTQYF. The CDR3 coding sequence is TGTGCCAGCAGCCCCGAAGGATATACGCAGTATTTT.

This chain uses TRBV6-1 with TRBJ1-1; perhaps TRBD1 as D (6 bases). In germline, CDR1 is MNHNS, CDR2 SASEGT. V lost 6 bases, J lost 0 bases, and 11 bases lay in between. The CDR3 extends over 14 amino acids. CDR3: CASRTGHLNTEAFF. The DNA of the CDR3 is TGTGCCAGCAGGACGGGACACTTGAACACTGAAGCTTTCTTT.

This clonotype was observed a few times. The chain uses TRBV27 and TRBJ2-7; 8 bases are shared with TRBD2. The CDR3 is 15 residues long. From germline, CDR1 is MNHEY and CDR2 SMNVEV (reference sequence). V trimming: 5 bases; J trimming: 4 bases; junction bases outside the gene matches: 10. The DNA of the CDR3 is TGTGCCAGCAGTCTTAGCGGGGCAGGGGCTTACGAGCAGTACTTC. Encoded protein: CASSLSGAGAYEQYF.

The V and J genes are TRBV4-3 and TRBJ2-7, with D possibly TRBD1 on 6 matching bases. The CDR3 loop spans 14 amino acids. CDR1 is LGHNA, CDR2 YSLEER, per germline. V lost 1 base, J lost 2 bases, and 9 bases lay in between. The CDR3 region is CASSQARGPYEQYF. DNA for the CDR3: TGCGCCAGCAGCCAAGCCAGGGGTCCCTACGAGCAGTACTTC.

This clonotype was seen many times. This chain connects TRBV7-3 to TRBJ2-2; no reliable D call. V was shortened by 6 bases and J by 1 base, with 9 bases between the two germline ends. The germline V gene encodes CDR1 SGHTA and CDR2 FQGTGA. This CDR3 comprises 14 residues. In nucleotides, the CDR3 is TGTGCCAGCAGGCGAAGCCTGAACACCGGGGAGCTGTTTTTT. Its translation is CASRRSLNTGELFF. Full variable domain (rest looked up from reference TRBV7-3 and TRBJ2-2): GAGVSQTPSNKVTEKGKYVELRCDPISGHTALYWYRQSLGQGPEFLIYFQGTGAADDSGLPNDRFFAVRPEGSVSTLKIQRTERGDSAVYLCASRRSLNTGELFFGEGSRLTVL.

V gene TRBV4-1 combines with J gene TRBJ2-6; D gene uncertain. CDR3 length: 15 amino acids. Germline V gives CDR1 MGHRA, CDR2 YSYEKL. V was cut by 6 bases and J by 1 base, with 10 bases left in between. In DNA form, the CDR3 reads TGCGCCAGCAGGGATTTAAGGTCTGGGGCCAACGTCCTGACTTTC. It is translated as CASRDLRSGANVLTF.